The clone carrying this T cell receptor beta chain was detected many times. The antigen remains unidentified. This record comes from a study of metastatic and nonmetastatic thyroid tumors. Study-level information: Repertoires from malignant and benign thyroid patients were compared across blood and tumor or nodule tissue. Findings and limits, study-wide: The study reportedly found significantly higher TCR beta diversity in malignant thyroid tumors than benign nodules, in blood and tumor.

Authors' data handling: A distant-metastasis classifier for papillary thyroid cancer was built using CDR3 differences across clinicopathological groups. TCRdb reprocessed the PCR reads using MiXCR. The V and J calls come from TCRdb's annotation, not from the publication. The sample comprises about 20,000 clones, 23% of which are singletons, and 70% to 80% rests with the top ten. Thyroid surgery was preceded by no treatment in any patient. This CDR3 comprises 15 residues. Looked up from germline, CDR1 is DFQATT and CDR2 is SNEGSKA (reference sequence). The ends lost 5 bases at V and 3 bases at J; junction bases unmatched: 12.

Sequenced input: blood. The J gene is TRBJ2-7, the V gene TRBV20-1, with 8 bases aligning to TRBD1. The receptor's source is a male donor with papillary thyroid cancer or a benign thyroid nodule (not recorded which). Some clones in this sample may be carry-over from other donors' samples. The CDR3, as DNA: TGCAGTGCTCCCACCGCCGACAGGGGTAACTACGAGCAGTACTTC. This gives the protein CSAPTADRGNYEQYF.